This T cell receptor beta chain came from a study of OX40 agonist ivuxolimab in advanced cancers. Turning to the overall study: Ivuxolimab, which targeted the costimulatory receptor OX40 (CD134), was an agonistic, fully human IgG2 monoclonal antibody. Intravenous ivuxolimab was administered to patients every 2 weeks at six dose levels: 0.01, 0.1, 0.3, 1.5, 3 and 10 mg/kg. The monotherapy dose-escalation portion (N of about 50 patients) of the phase I ivuxolimab trial is reported in the paper. Partial responses occurred in three dose-escalation patients, of whom one had hepatocellular carcinoma and two had cutaneous melanoma. Among the approximately 54 dose-escalation patients, some 19 had hepatocellular carcinoma, about 15 melanoma, 9 renal cell carcinoma and 9 head and neck cancer. A male proportion of approximately 83% and a mean age of around 60 years, ranging from 23 to 79, were recorded for the dose-escalation cohort. Peripheral TCRbeta sequencing was intended to test whether TCR sequence diversity was altered and clonal T-cell expansion was caused by ivuxolimab. Patients were allowed to have had prior anti-PD-1, anti-PD-L1 or anti-CTLA-4 therapy, and around 37% of the dose-escalation patients had previously received checkpoint inhibitors. The investigation overall reported the following: The antigen specificity of the peripheral T cells that underwent clonal expansion was not determined. At doses of 0.1 to 3.0 mg/kg, clonal expansion of both CD4+ and CD8+ T cells in blood was seen between baseline and week 6. On average, CD8+ T cells showed more expanded clones than CD4+ T cells after ivuxolimab. Partial responders in the 0.1-3.0 mg/kg groups had among the lowest normalized peripheral clonal expansion, especially among CD8+ T cells. Low levels of normalized T-cell clonal expansion were also seen in some patients who did not respond.

Patients with a history of autoimmune disease or receiving systemic immunosuppression were excluded from the trial. Peripheral blood for TCR sequencing was collected from all dose cohorts at baseline, on cycle 4 day 1, and on cycle 7 day 1. Samples came from an open-label, multicenter, first-in-human phase I dose-escalation trial of ivuxolimab. Adults with locally advanced or metastatic head and neck squamous cell, hepatocellular, melanoma or renal cell carcinoma were enrolled in the trial. Before TCR sequencing, CD4+ T cells and CD8+ T cells were sorted from peripheral blood as separate populations. For sequencing of the TCRbeta CDR3 region, genomic DNA was extracted from the sorted cells. The immunoSEQ Assay was used for sequencing of TCRbeta CDR3 regions. In its TCRdb copy, this immuneACCESS table keeps in-frame sequences only and misses some clones. Where compared with another copy, unresolved V genes explain less than half of these, and the others have no known cause. For this sample there are about 120,000 clones; more than 80% appear just once. In total, the top ten clones hold 0.55% of the sample.

CDR1 and CDR2 (MDHEN, SYDVKM) derive from the germline V gene. After removal of 2 bases from V and 8 bases from J, the junction retains 6 bases not matched to a gene. There are 14 amino acids in the CDR3, from cysteine to phenylalanine inclusive. Only the CDR3 region is kept as DNA, spanning 42 bases read in frame from base 1. Concerning this clone itself: What this receptor recognizes is not known. Within one base of it there is no much larger clone, and no base qualities were kept.

The specimen comprised CD4+ or CD8+ T cells sorted from blood, sampled in a trial of the OX40 agonist ivuxolimab. This sequence uses TRBV28 and TRBJ1-5; 7 middle bases align to TRBD1. This clonotype was obtained from an adult with an advanced solid tumor such as melanoma, head and neck, liver or kidney cancer. The CDR3 region reads CASSLVQGEEPQHF. The bases are TGTGCCAGCAGTTTAGTGCAGGGGGAGGAGCCCCAGCATTTT.